This T cell receptor (beta chain) comes out of a study of shared clonotypes between healthy human individuals. In germline, CDR1 is SEHNR, CDR2 FQNEAQ (reference sequence). The CDR3 sequence is 16 residues long. V lost 0 bases to trimming and J lost 1 base, with 13 bases between them. Naivety among CD8 cells was defined by CD45RO negativity and positive CCR7 selection, thereby excluding terminally differentiated effector memory CD45RA+ cells. Deep-level settings were used for running the assay. The sorted-subset replicate PCRs were given 200 ng DNA, which is tens of thousands of T cell genomes. The protocol was immunoSEQ multiplex PCR, while the TCRdb copy is restricted to in-frame clones and leaves out a portion. Of about 2,200,000 clones in the sample, approximately 94% were seen once.

This receptor was obtained from a man younger than 30 in good health. Some clones in this sample may be carry-over from other donors' samples. This chain links TRBV7-9 with TRBJ2-7; no clear D gene. The source material was naive CD8+ T cells from PBMCs. The CDR3 sequence is CASSLAWQEDSYEQYF. In nucleotides, the CDR3 is TGTGCCAGCAGCTTAGCGTGGCAGGAAGATTCCTACGAGCAGTACTTC.